This T cell receptor beta chain emerged from a study of shared clonotypes between healthy human individuals. Background on the study: Aged 18 to 49, the donors were a couple of women and a few men.

The donors were adults (healthy and HIV-negative) with no recent acute infections or vaccinations. The donors, all of them Caucasian adults, lived in Nashville, Tennessee. Profiling relied on immunoSEQ multiplex PCR, and the TCRdb table lists in-frame clones only, not all of them. The sample has 2 million or so clones, approximately 95% seen once. V dropped 4 bases and J dropped 1 base, with 11 bases sitting between them. Germline V gives CDR1 SGHRS, CDR2 YFSETQ. The CDR3 is 15 amino acids. The TCR originated in a young man in good health. The V call is TRBV5-1, the J call TRBJ2-2, with D perhaps matching TRBD2 (6 bases). Source material: naive CD4+ T cells sorted from blood. Stated subset: CD45RA+ positively selected. The DNA of the CDR3 is TGCGCCAGCAGCCCTGGAGGGCAGAACACCGGGGAGCTGTTTTTT. Translated, it gives CASSPGGQNTGELFF.